The clone carrying this T cell receptor (beta chain) was seen at least ten times. The antigen is not known. The entry originates in a study of T cell repertoires in cytomegalovirus infection. Study overall: From public TCR beta signatures came an indication of both CMV infection and matching HLA type. Study observations and caveats: HLA-C-restricted CMV-specific TCR beta clonotypes prevailed in the ex vivo response. Based on cumulative public TCR beta family frequency, carriers of CMV plus the relevant HLA were identified.

CDR1 is SGHTA, CDR2 FQGNSA, per germline. Deletions cut 5 bases from V and 0 bases from J, with 6 bases between. The CDR3 has 13 residues. One entry per CDR3 protein, called by TCRdb with MiXCR from the reads. The data contain around 180,000 distinct CDR3 sequences, approximately 30% of them singletons. The specimen sequenced was PBMCs. This receptor was identified in a human donor in good health (CMV status not recorded). Some clones in this sample may be carry-over from other donors' samples. The rearrangement links TRBV7-2 to TRBJ2-3; D unresolved. The CDR3 protein is CASSGDSTDTQYF. In DNA form, the CDR3 reads TGTGCCAGCAGCGGAGACAGCACAGATACGCAGTATTTT.